A single TCR beta chain is shown here with its context. It lacks a known antigen. One base away there is no much larger clone; base qualities are not given. Hyperthyroidism patients were newly diagnosed, had a disease duration of under 2 months, and were aged 18 to 65 years. The study excluded patients with uncontrolled infections, other autoimmune diseases, pregnancy or lactation. Diagnoses relied on clinical symptoms, serum thyroxine and TRAb, thyroid ultrasound and orbital computed tomography. Blood from progressor patients was collected at the time of first diagnosis with hyperthyroidism, before any ophthalmopathy symptoms had appeared. PBMCs were separated from roughly 10 ml of fresh peripheral blood using Ficoll-Paque density gradient centrifugation. Patients classed as progressors first received a Graves' hyperthyroidism diagnosis and then went on to develop ophthalmopathy during follow-up. Total RNA was extracted with Trizol reagent, and quality was checked on an Agilent 2100 Bioanalyzer.

The TCR beta CDR3 regions were amplified from the RNA transcripts. The TCR CDR3 was subjected to a first round of RT-PCR using the HTBI primer set and the Qiagen OneStep RT-PCR kit. A second multiplex PCR round built the libraries, followed by size selection and purification. Paired-end sequencing of the libraries was performed with 100 bp reads on an Illumina HiSeq2000. The published analysis was carried out like this. SOAPnuke was used to process the raw data, removing reads that contained adapters or uncalled bases, had a mean Phred below 15, or lacked an exact match to the constant primer or identifier. High-quality paired reads were merged with COPE v1.2.5, and unique nucleotide sequences were defined as clonotypes. MiTCR v1.1 was used to align the clonotypes against IMGT TRBV, TRBD and TRBJ reference segments. Analysis was restricted to V-J combinations with a frequency above 0.0001, which covered about 99% of repertoires. A TCS score was defined as the ratio between F50 (clonal expansion) and ExV (chaos), using BLOSUM62-based TCRdist between CDR3 peptides within each V-J. Welch's t-statistics and random forest reduced fewer than 600 V-J features to roughly 13, which were used in a naive Bayes classifier (R e1071). TCRdb reprocessed the public reads (quality trimming at Q25 with fastp, clone calling with MiXCR) and kept in-frame beta chains. Rows are combined by CDR3 protein, so each entry shows the most common genes and DNA. These V and J calls are TCRdb output, not the study's own analysis. This sample lists about 160,000 distinct CDR3 sequences; about 9.4% were detected once. Roughly a fifth of the sample is held by the ten biggest clonotypes.

The sample originates from a study of T cells in Graves' hyperthyroidism and ophthalmopathy (dated by TCRdb to about 2019). The study in broad terms: Peripheral blood was collected at initial diagnosis, before any treatment. A discovery cohort of roughly 100 patients, about 43 with Graves' ophthalmopathy and about 58 with stable Graves' hyperthyroidism, was used to find distinguishing TCR V-J signatures. After sampling, hyperthyroidism patients received methimazole starting at 30 mg daily, and ophthalmopathy patients received high-dose intravenous methylprednisolone. Thyroid tissue and blood T-cell repertoires from roughly six Graves' hyperthyroidism patients were also compared in the study. The roughly 90 discovery patients were divided at random into training and test sets in a 7:3 ratio. According to the paper, TCR Vbeta CDR3 sequencing was carried out on approximately 140 peripheral blood samples, which came from about 45 ophthalmopathy, 75 to 80 hyperthyroidism and around 17 progressor patients. Whether ophthalmopathy could be predicted prospectively was tested in an independent validation cohort made up of 18 hyperthyroidism patients plus 17 patients who later progressed to ophthalmopathy.

Results and caveats for the whole study, not just this receptor: Most expanded thyroid clonotypes (frequency above 0.001) were also found in blood, which suggests that blood repertoires may mirror thyroid immune responses. Ophthalmopathy was separated from stable hyperthyroidism by a 13 V-J signature model, with approximately 85% sensitivity and about 81% specificity obtained in cross-validation and 80%/75% obtained in testing. Sample size was not statistically predetermined, and investigators were not blinded to group allocation. During validation, the model predicted progression to ophthalmopathy a median of approximately 6 months ahead of onset, with just under 71% sensitivity and under 85% specificity.

The material sequenced was blood. The source of this sequence is a woman aged 18-29 years with Graves' hyperthyroidism that later progressed to Graves' ophthalmopathy.

The DNA is as follows: TGTGCCAGCAGCTTGACACAGGGCTCCTACGAGCAGTACTTC. Translated, it reads CASSLTQGSYEQYF. The rearrangement combines TRBV9 with TRBJ2-7, with TRBD1 perhaps the D gene, on 6 matching bases. The germline V gene yields SGDLS for CDR1 and YYNGEE for CDR2. The CDR3 measures 14 amino acids from cysteine to phenylalanine. The DNA shown is the 42-base CDR3, in frame from base 1. The V end loses 4 bases and the J end loses 0 bases, and a stretch of 11 bases separates them.